This T cell receptor (beta chain) was captured by sequencing in a study of T cells in Graves' hyperthyroidism and ophthalmopathy. This clonotype was found once. Each diagnosis was grounded in clinical symptoms, serum thyroxine and TRAb, thyroid ultrasound, and orbital computed tomography. Trimming removed 0 bases at V and 3 bases at J, with 9 bases between. The germline V gene has CDR1 SGHVS and CDR2 FNYEAQ. The CDR3 sequence is 16 residues long. Template material for amplifying TCR beta CDR3 regions consisted of RNA transcripts. A first-round RT-PCR of the TCR CDR3 used the HTBI primer set. A single record per CDR3 protein comes from TCRdb applying MiXCR to the multiplex PCR reads. The table lists approximately 690,000 distinct CDR3 sequences, around 13% of them singletons, with approximately 12% in the top ten.

The chain joins TRBV7-6 to TRBJ2-6; D is undetermined. The receptor was isolated from a woman aged 45-65 years with Graves' ophthalmopathy. What was sequenced was blood. CDR3 sequence (DNA): TGTGCCAGCAGCTTAGCGGCCTCCCGTGGGGCCAACGTCCTGACTTTC. It codes for CASSLAASRGANVLTF.